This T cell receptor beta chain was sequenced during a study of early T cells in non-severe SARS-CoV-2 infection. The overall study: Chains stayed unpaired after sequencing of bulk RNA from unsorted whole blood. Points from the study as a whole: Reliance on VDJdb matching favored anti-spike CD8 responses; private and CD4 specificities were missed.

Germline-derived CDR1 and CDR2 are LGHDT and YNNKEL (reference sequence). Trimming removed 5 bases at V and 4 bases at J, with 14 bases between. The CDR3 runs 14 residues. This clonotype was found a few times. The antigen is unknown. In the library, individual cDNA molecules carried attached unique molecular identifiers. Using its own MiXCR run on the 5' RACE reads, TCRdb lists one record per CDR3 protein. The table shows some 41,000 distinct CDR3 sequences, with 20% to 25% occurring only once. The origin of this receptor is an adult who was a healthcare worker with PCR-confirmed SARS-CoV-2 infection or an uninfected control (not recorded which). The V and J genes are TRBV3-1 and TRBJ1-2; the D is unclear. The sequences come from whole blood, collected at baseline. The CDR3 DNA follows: TGTGCCAGCAGCGAGCCGGGCCGTGCCTATGGCTACACCTTC. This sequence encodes CASSEPGRAYGYTF.